The 22 T cell receptor beta chains reported below all come from one sample, sequenced in a study of blood T cell repertoires in COVID-19. Clones were read by immunoSEQ multiplex PCR, and TCRdb kept only the in-frame ones, dropping some. Here the sample spans about 170,000 clones, roughly 84% being singletons. The sequencing input was peripheral blood. The receptors come from a man in his 70s with active or convalescent COVID-19.

The J gene is TRBJ2-2, the V gene TRBV19; D unresolved. The germline gives CDR1 LNHDA, CDR2 SQIVND (reference sequence). V was shortened by 1 base and J by 7 bases, with 4 bases between the two germline ends. CDR3 length: 12 residues. The CDR3 DNA follows: TGTGCCAGTAGTATAGGAGTCGGGGAGCTGTTTTTT. This translates into CASSIGVGELFF.

The chain links TRBV11-2 to TRBJ2-3, with 10 bases lining up with TRBD2. The CDR3 is made up of 16 amino acids. V dropped 5 bases and J dropped 3; count of bases not matched to a gene: 8. Per germline, CDR1 SGHAT and CDR2 FQNNGV. Here the CDR3 DNA reads TGTGCCAGCAGCCGGTCTAGCGGGAGCAGGACAGATACGCAGTATTTT. Translating gives CASSRSSGSRTDTQYF.

This clone was found a few times. The chain carries TRBV4-1 and TRBJ2-7, with 8 bases aligning to TRBD2. Trimming cost V 0 bases and J 6 bases; bases outside gene matches: 10. In germline, CDR1 is MGHRA, CDR2 YSYEKL. This CDR3 has 16 amino acids. CDR3 loop: CASSQELLAGRGEQYF. For the CDR3, the DNA is TGCGCCAGCAGCCAAGAACTGCTAGCGGGCAGGGGCGAGCAGTACTTC.

The chain uses TRBV15 and TRBJ2-1, with D possibly being TRBD2 (5 bases). This CDR3 has 15 amino acids. V was trimmed by 0 bases and J by 4 bases, leaving 10 bases between them. Germline V gene data show CDR1 as LNHNV and CDR2 as YYDKDF (reference sequence). The CDR3 spells CATSRDGGRYNEQFF. The CDR3 nucleotides read TGTGCCACCAGCAGAGATGGAGGACGTTACAATGAGCAGTTCTTC.

The chain is built from TRBV6-2 or TRBV6-3 and TRBJ2-7, with a weak D call TRBD1 (5 bases). There are 15 residues in the CDR3. Trimming removed 6 bases from V and 0 bases from J, with 15 bases in between. The germline gives CDR1 MNHEY, CDR2 SVGEGT. The CDR3 spells CASSPRQLSSYEQYF. CDR3 bases: TGTGCCAGCAGCCCCAGACAGTTGAGCTCCTACGAGCAGTACTTC.

V gene TRBV5-1 combines with J gene TRBJ1-4, with TRBD1 as a possible D gene (5 bases). Deletions cut 4 bases from V and 6 bases from J, with 13 bases between. The germline V gene has CDR1 SGHRS and CDR2 YFSETQ. The CDR3 has 14 residues. The CDR3 here is CASSPQVAYEKLFF. CDR3 nucleotide sequence: TGCGCCAGCAGCCCACAGGTTGCGTATGAAAAACTGTTTTTT.

The chain couples TRBV14 to TRBJ2-6; D might be TRBD1 (6 bases). The CDR3 length is 17 residues. The germline V and J ends were trimmed by 4 bases and 0 bases, with 13 bases remaining between them. CDR1 and CDR2 from the germline V gene are SGHDN and FVKESK. The CDR3 reads CASSPSRDISGANVLTF. The CDR3 region has the DNA TGTGCCAGCAGCCCGTCCCGGGACATCTCTGGGGCCAACGTCCTGACTTTC.

The genes are TRBV28 and TRBJ1-4; 11 nucleotides agree with TRBD1. V was pared by 6 bases and J by 7 bases, with 7 bases of the junction left unmatched. CDR1 is MDHEN and CDR2 is SYDVKM in the germline V gene. The CDR3 spans 15 residues. Here the CDR3 reads CASRHRTGGFEKLFF. In DNA, the CDR3 is TGTGCCAGCAGGCATCGGACAGGGGGCTTTGAAAAACTGTTTTTT.

This clone has just one count. The rearrangement links TRBV5-1 to TRBJ2-1; 13 bases are a match to TRBD2. The CDR3 runs to 15 residues. The ends lost 2 bases at V and 7 bases at J; junction bases unmatched: 3. The germline gives CDR1 SGHRS, CDR2 YFSETQ. CDR3 in DNA: TGCGCCAGCAGCTTACTAGCGGGAGGGCTAAATGAGCAGTTCTTC. Translating it yields CASSLLAGGLNEQFF.

V usage is TRBV11-2 and J usage is TRBJ2-7, with 12 positions matching TRBD1. The CDR3 spans 15 residues. The trim removed 4 bases at V and 5 bases at J, leaving 6 bases unmatched. Germline CDR1 is SGHAT and CDR2 is FQNNGV. Here the CDR3 reads CASSSLGTGGHEQYF. CDR3 nucleotide sequence: TGTGCCAGCAGCTCTCTGGGGACAGGGGGCCACGAGCAGTACTTC.

This chain links TRBV25-1 with TRBJ2-3, with 13 positions matching TRBD2. CDR1 MGHDK and CDR2 SYGVNS come from the germline V gene. This CDR3 contains 15 residues. Trimming took 3 bases from V and 7 from J; bases not matched to a gene: 4. In DNA form, the CDR3 reads TGTGCCAGCAGTGAGGGACTAGCGGGGCGATATACGCAGTATTTT. Residues: CASSEGLAGRYTQYF. Using reference TRBV25-1 and TRBJ2-3 for the parts outside the CDR3, the full variable domain is EADIYQTPRYLVIGTGKKITLECSQTMGHDKMYWYQQDPGMELHLIHYSYGVNSTEKGDLSSESTVSRIRTEHFPLTLESARPSHTSQYLCASSEGLAGRYTQYFGPGTRLTVL.

V is TRBV19 and J is TRBJ2-7, with TRBD2 identical over 14 bases. V trimming: 5 bases; J trimming: 2 bases; junction bases outside the gene matches: 14. This CDR3 has 19 residues. Germline loops: CDR1 LNHDA, CDR2 SQIVND (reference sequence). CDR3 sequence (DNA): TGTGCCAGTAGTTCCGCCGGACTAGCGGGAGGTCAGGCGCCCTACGAGCAGTACTTC. As protein: CASSSAGLAGGQAPYEQYF.

The chain couples TRBV4-1 to TRBJ1-3; 9 bases line up with TRBD1. With V trimmed by 1 base and J by 7 bases, 2 bases remained unmatched. This CDR3 spans 14 amino acids. Germline V gene data show CDR1 as MGHRA and CDR2 as YSYEKL. The CDR3 DNA sequence: TGCGCCAGCAGCCAAGTCGGGACAGGGAACACCATATATTTT. Translation gives CASSQVGTGNTIYF.

This clone was detected only once. This chain joins TRBV6-5 and TRBJ2-7, with TRBD1 identical over 9 bases. CDR1 and CDR2 from the germline V gene are MNHEY and SVGAGI. The V gene end was trimmed by 6 bases and the J gene end by 3 bases; junction bases not matched to a gene: 3. The CDR3 contains 13 residues. The CDR3 loop is CASSPTGGYEQYF. Written as DNA, the CDR3 is TGTGCCAGCAGCCCGACAGGGGGCTACGAGCAGTACTTC.

The rearrangement links TRBV7-9 to TRBJ1-6; tentative D call: TRBD1 (5 bases). CDR1 is SEHNR and CDR2 is FQNEAQ in the germline V gene (reference sequence). With 2 bases removed from V and 9 bases from J, the gap between germline ends came to 11 bases. The CDR3 extends over 14 amino acids. This CDR3 is CASSLYQGSSPLHF. CDR3 bases: TGTGCCAGCAGCTTATACCAGGGATCTTCACCCCTCCACTTT.

The rearrangement uses TRBV7-2 and TRBJ2-7; 8 bases map to TRBD2. The CDR3 extends over 15 amino acids. Germline V CDR1 and CDR2: SGHTA, FQGNSA. Trimming at V came to 5 bases and at J to 4 bases, leaving 10 bases not matched to a gene. The CDR3, as DNA: TGTGCCAGCAGCCCCAGGACTAGCAGAGATTACGAGCAGTACTTC. Its protein is CASSPRTSRDYEQYF.

The CDR3 spells CASSFRDRGPQSGGYTF. CDR3 in DNA: TGTGCCAGCAGCTTCCGGGACAGGGGCCCACAATCGGGTGGCTACACCTTC. The V and J genes are TRBV5-8 and TRBJ1-2, with TRBD1 matching over 10 bases. The V gene end was trimmed by 2 bases and the J gene end by 7 bases; junction bases not matched to a gene: 14. Germline V gene data show CDR1 as SGHTS and CDR2 as YDEGEE. CDR3 length equals 17 residues.

The J gene is TRBJ2-2, the V gene TRBV28; D is possibly TRBD2 (6 bases). V lost 1 base to trimming and J lost 4 bases, with 13 bases between them. Germline lookup yields CDR1 MDHEN and CDR2 SYDVKM. This CDR3 spans 16 amino acids. This CDR3 is CASSLSVGSRTGELFF. The CDR3, as DNA: TGTGCCAGCAGTTTATCGGTCGGGAGTCGCACCGGGGAGCTGTTTTTT. The variable domain in full, with the rest retrieved from reference TRBV28 and TRBJ2-2, is DVKVTQSSRYLVKRTGEKVFLECVQDMDHENMFWYRQDPGLGLRLIYFSYDVKMKEKGDIPEGYSVSREKKERFSLILESASTNQTSMYLCASSLSVGSRTGELFFGEGSRLTVL.

V and J are TRBV9 and TRBJ2-2; possibly TRBD2 for D (6 bases). Germline CDR1 SGDLS, CDR2 YYNGEE. Deletions cut 4 bases from V and 0 bases from J, with 10 bases between. The CDR3 has 15 amino acids. The CDR3 spells CASSKGGSNTGELFF. In DNA form, the CDR3 reads TGTGCCAGCAGCAAGGGAGGTTCGAACACCGGGGAGCTGTTTTTT.

The rearrangement uses TRBV19 and TRBJ1-5; no firm D call. The CDR3 length is 12 residues. The ends were cut back, 6 bases at V and 7 bases at J, with 10 bases in the middle. Germline CDR1 is LNHDA and CDR2 is SQIVND (reference sequence). Here the CDR3 reads CASRLTGQPQHF. Here the CDR3 DNA reads TGTGCCAGTAGACTCACCGGGCAGCCCCAGCATTTT.

This clone has just a few counts. This chain connects TRBV5-1 to TRBJ1-2, with D unclear. CDR3 length: 13 residues. The V end was cut by 1 base, the J end by 6 bases, with 10 bases between. Germline-derived CDR1 and CDR2 are SGHRS and YFSETQ. CDR3 loop: CASSLRGFHGYTF. The CDR3 DNA reads TGCGCCAGCAGCTTGAGAGGATTTCATGGCTACACCTTC.

The table lists this clone with a count of one. This sequence joins TRBV20-1 and TRBJ2-1; D gene uncertain. Trimming removed 7 bases from V and 7 bases from J, with 11 bases in between. Germline V gives CDR1 DFQATT, CDR2 SNEGSKA (reference sequence). This CDR3 contains 11 residues. The CDR3 DNA is TGCAGTGGATGGAGTGGGAATGAGCAGTTCTTC. It is translated as CSGWSGNEQFF.